The entry below describes one T cell receptor beta chain. These data are taken from a study of cytomegalovirus exposure and HLA in healthy donors. V shed 5 bases, J shed 0 bases, and the junction held 13 bases outside the gene matches. The CDR3 consists of 18 residues. From germline, CDR1 is SGHNT and CDR2 YYREEE (reference sequence). PCR was performed using 60 Vbeta and 13 Jbeta primers. Sequencing was performed with immunoSEQ multiplex PCR; in TCRdb, only in-frame clones are kept and a portion is missing. Here the sample spans around 210,000 clones, around 86% being singletons. The TCR comes from a woman aged 40 to 50 in good health and CMV-seronegative. The sequenced sample consisted of PBMCs. The rearrangement links TRBV5-4 to TRBJ2-1; 8 bases line up with TRBD2. In DNA, the CDR3 is TGTGCCAGCAGGTCGGTCGGTCGGGAGGGCCTCTCCTACAATGAGCAGTTCTTC. Translating gives CASRSVGREGLSYNEQFF.